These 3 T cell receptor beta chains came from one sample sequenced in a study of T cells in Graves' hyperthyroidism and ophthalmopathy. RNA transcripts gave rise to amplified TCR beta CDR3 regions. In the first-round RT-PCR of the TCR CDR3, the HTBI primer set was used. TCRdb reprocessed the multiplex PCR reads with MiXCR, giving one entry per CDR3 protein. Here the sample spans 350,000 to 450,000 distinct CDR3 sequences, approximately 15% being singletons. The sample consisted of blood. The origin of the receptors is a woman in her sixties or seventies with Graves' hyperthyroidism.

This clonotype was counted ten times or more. CDR3: CATSGLPGTQTDTQYF. CDR3 DNA: TGTGCCACCAGCGGGTTACCCGGGACCCAAACAGATACGCAGTATTTT. The V gene is TRBV15, the J gene TRBJ2-3; D may be TRBD1 or TRBD2 (5 bases each). Trimming removed 5 bases from V and 3 bases from J, with 18 bases in between. The CDR3 is 16 amino acids. Per the germline V gene, CDR1 is LNHNV and CDR2 is YYDKDF (reference sequence).

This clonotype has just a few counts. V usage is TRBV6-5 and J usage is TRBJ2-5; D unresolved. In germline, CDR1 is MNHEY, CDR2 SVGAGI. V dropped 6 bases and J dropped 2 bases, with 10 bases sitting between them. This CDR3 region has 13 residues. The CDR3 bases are TGTGCCAGCAGGATTAGCAGACAAGAGACCCAGTACTTC. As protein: CASRISRQETQYF.

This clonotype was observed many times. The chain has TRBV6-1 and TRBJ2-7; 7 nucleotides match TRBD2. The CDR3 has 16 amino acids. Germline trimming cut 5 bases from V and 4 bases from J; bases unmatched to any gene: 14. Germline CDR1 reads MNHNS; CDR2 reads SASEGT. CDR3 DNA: TGTGCCAGCAGTCACGGGCCGGGACTACCACAATACGAGCAGTACTTC. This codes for CASSHGPGLPQYEQYF.